Listed below are T cell receptor beta chains from one sample, sequenced in a study of PD-1 blockade in classical Hodgkin lymphoma. Profiled with immunoSEQ multiplex PCR; TCRdb holds only in-frame clones, not every one. The repertoire has some 21,000 clones, approximately 87% of them found once; the top ten carry about 7%. Material: CD8+ T cells from blood. All receptors derive from a human donor with classical Hodgkin lymphoma. Both conserved end residues are part of each CDR3. A D gene is named only where the DNA matches it firmly. The size of a clone is reported for some rows only, either as once, few or many, or as a class for expanded clones.

NA	NA	TRBV6-6	TRBJ1-6	TGTGCCAGCACCCCGAGGGCGTTTCCTTATAATTCACCCCTCCACTTT	CASTPRAFPYNSPLHF
TRBD2	NA	TRBV7-6	TRBJ2-3	TGTGCCAGCAGCTCAAACCTTCGACTAGCGGGATGGCCTAGACTAGATACGCAGTATTTT	CASSSNLRLAGWPRLDTQYF
TRBD2	NA	TRBV9	TRBJ2-1	TGTGCCAGCAGCGTCACACCGGGACTAACTTACAATGGGCAGTTCTTC	CASSVTPGLTYNGQFF
TRBD2	NA	TRBV10-2	TRBJ2-1	TGCGCCAGCAGTTCAGAGCCCAGCGGGAGGCCCAACAATGAGCAGTTCTTC	CASSSEPSGRPNNEQFF
NA	NA	TRBV5-4	TRBJ1-1	TGTGCCAGCAGCCTTAGGCTGACGAACACTGAAGCTTTCTTT	CASSLRLTNTEAFF
NA	NA	TRBV7-9	TRBJ2-3	TGTGCCCCAAATGACGGGGCAGATACGCAGTATTTT	CAPNDGADTQYF
NA	NA	TRBV6-1	TRBJ2-7	TGTGCCAGCAGTGAACGAACAGATAACTCCTACGAGCAGTACTTC	CASSERTDNSYEQYF
NA	NA	TRBV20-1	TRBJ2-5	TGCAGTGCCCGGCTCGGGGAGACCCAGTACTTC	CSARLGETQYF
NA	NA	TRBV7-8	TRBJ2-1	TGTGCCAGCAGCTTAGCGTTTTGGACGGACTCCTACAATGAGCAGTTCTTC	CASSLAFWTDSYNEQFF
NA	NA	TRBV5-6	TRBJ1-2	TGTGCCAGCAGCTTCGGACAGCAGAACTATGGCTACACCTTC	CASSFGQQNYGYTF
TRBD1	NA	TRBV6-5	TRBJ1-5	TGTGCCAGTCAGGGGGCAATTCAGCCCCAGCATTTT	CASQGAIQPQHF
NA	NA	TRBV28	TRBJ1-5	TGTGCCAGCAGTCCCCAGTGGGGGGGTAGGTCCCAGCATTTT	CASSPQWGGRSQHF
NA	once	TRBV29-1	TRBJ1-2	TGCAGCGTAGACAGGACGGAAAACTATGGCTACACCTTC	CSVDRTENYGYTF
TRBD2	NA	TRBV4-1	TRBJ2-7	TGCGCCAGCAGCCAAACTAGCGGGGGACCGCAGTACTTC	CASSQTSGGPQYF
TRBD2	NA	TRBV5-1	TRBJ2-7	TGCGCCAGCAGCCTCCCTCCTAGCGGGGGGAACTACGAGCAGTACTTC	CASSLPPSGGNYEQYF
TRBD1	few	TRBV7-9	TRBJ1-2	TGTGCCAGCAGCCCTGGACAGGGGAGCTACACCTTC	CASSPGQGSYTF
NA	NA	TRBV6-5	TRBJ2-1	TGTGCCAGCAGTTACTCACAGGGCGATGAGCAGTTCTTC	CASSYSQGDEQFF
TRBD1	NA	TRBV29-1	TRBJ2-7	TGCAGCGCCTCGCCAGGGGGCGCCGTAGACGAGCAGTACTTC	CSASPGGAVDEQYF
TRBD2	NA	TRBV7-9	TRBJ2-5	TGTGCCAGCAGCTTCACTAGCGGGAGAGGGGAGACCCAGTACTTC	CASSFTSGRGETQYF
NA	NA	TRBV14	TRBJ1-1	TGTGCCAGCAGCCAAGTACCACAGGTCGCCACTGAAGCTTTCTTT	CASSQVPQVATEAFF
TRBD1	NA	TRBV5-1	TRBJ1-2	TGCGCCAGCAGCTACCGGGACAGGGATGACTATGGCTACACCTTC	CASSYRDRDDYGYTF
TRBD2	NA	TRBV6-4	TRBJ2-1	TGTGCCAGCAGTGCCACCGCGGCTAGCGGCTCCTACAATGAGCAGTTCTTC	CASSATAASGSYNEQFF
NA	NA	TRBV4-3	TRBJ2-7	TGCGCCAGCAGCCAAGTACTGAAATACGAGCAGTACTTC	CASSQVLKYEQYF
NA	NA	TRBV6-6	TRBJ2-1	TGTGCCAGCAGCCGGAGGTCCTACAATGAGCAGTTCTTC	CASSRRSYNEQFF
NA	NA	TRBV6-1	TRBJ1-4	TGTGCCAGCAGATTAGTCAGGGCAACTAATGAAAAACTGTTTTTT	CASRLVRATNEKLFF
TRBD2	NA	TRBV5-1	TRBJ2-5	TGCGCCAGCAGCTTTAGCGGGGGACAAGAGACCCAGTACTTC	CASSFSGGQETQYF